The 14 T cell receptor beta chains below come from one sample, sequenced in a study of cytomegalovirus exposure and HLA in healthy donors. It was with 60 Vbeta and 13 Jbeta primers that the PCR ran. Sequencing was performed with immunoSEQ multiplex PCR; in TCRdb, only in-frame clones are kept and a portion is missing. The sample includes some 160,000 clones, 76% of them seen just once. Input material: PBMCs. The receptors here all came from a middle-aged woman in good health and CMV-seronegative.

This clone was seen only a few times. The rearrangement links TRBV18 to TRBJ1-1; D unclear. Germline CDR1 KGHSH, CDR2 LQKENI. The CDR3 extends over 15 amino acids. The germline V and J ends were trimmed by 2 bases and 3 bases, with 13 bases remaining between them. The CDR3 spells CASSPYRIGDTEAFF. Written as DNA, the CDR3 is TGTGCCAGCTCACCATATCGGATCGGGGACACTGAAGCTTTCTTT. The full variable domain, in which reference TRBV18 and TRBJ1-1 provide the parts outside the CDR3, is NAGVMQNPRHLVRRRGQEARLRCSPMKGHSHVYWYRQLPEEGLKFMVYLQKENIIDESGMPKERFSAEFPKEGPSILRIQQVVRGDSAAYFCASSPYRIGDTEAFFGQGTRLTVV.

This chain links TRBV6-1 with TRBJ2-3; 7 bases map to TRBD1. The germline gives CDR1 MNHNS, CDR2 SASEGT. The V segment lost 1 base and the J segment 4 bases; nucleotides outside the gene matches: 11. This CDR3 spans 17 amino acids. In DNA form, the CDR3 reads TGTGCCAGCAGTGAAGTCGAGACAGGGAACAGGGCAGATACGCAGTATTTT. This sequence encodes CASSEVETGNRADTQYF.

V is TRBV27 and J is TRBJ2-7, with 10 bases fitting TRBD2. V gave up 2 bases and J gave up 4 bases; unmatched junction bases: 2. The CDR3 is 14 amino acids. Germline-derived CDR1 and CDR2 are MNHEY and SMNVEV (reference sequence). The CDR3 DNA follows: TGTGCCAGCAGTTTACTAGCGGGGGCTTACGAGCAGTACTTC. It yields the protein CASSLLAGAYEQYF.

At least ten counts were recorded for this clone. This sequence joins TRBV4-1 and TRBJ2-4; TRBD1 aligns across 8 bases. The CDR3 spans 13 residues. In germline, CDR1 is MGHRA, CDR2 YSYEKL. V shed 3 bases, J shed 5 bases, and the junction held 0 bases outside the gene matches. CDR3 sequence (DNA): TGCGCCAGCAGCCAGGACAGGGAAAACATTCAGTACTTC. Translating it yields CASSQDRENIQYF.

The rearrangement joins TRBV6-5 to TRBJ1-5; a possible D gene is TRBD1 (6 bases). The germline CDR1 and CDR2 sequences are MNHEY and SVGAGI. The CDR3 length is 14 residues. Deletions cut 5 bases from V and 5 bases from J, with 13 bases between. The CDR3 region is CASSQTGFYQPQHF. The DNA of the CDR3 is TGTGCCAGCAGTCAGACAGGTTTTTATCAGCCCCAGCATTTT.

The chain links TRBV10-3 to TRBJ1-2; D call uncertain. CDR1 is ENHRY, CDR2 SYGVKD, per germline. The CDR3 contains 13 residues. The germline V and J ends were trimmed by 7 bases and 2 bases, with 11 bases remaining between them. CDR3 nucleotides: TGTGCCATCATGGAGAGCCTAAACTATGGCTACACCTTC. Its protein is CAIMESLNYGYTF.

The chain has TRBV10-1 and TRBJ2-7, with 7 bases fitting TRBD1. Germline CDR1 WNHNN, CDR2 SYGVQD (reference sequence). Trimming at V came to 0 bases and at J to 4 bases, leaving 3 bases not matched to a gene. This CDR3 contains 14 residues. In DNA form, the CDR3 reads TGCGCCAGCAGTGAGTCTTGGACAGGATACGAGCAGTACTTC. It codes for CASSESWTGYEQYF.

V and J are TRBV6-1 and TRBJ2-6; perhaps TRBD1 as D (6 bases). Germline assignment: CDR1 MNHNS and CDR2 SASEGT. The CDR3 has 18 residues. The V and J ends lost 2 bases and 0 bases respectively, with 14 bases between them. The CDR3 nucleotides read TGTGCCAGCAGTGAAACGAGAGGGGGAATCTCTGGGGCCAACGTCCTGACTTTC. It codes for CASSETRGGISGANVLTF.

V gene TRBV4-2 combines with J gene TRBJ1-1; TRBD1 might be the D (5 bases). The V end was cut by 1 base, the J end by 10 bases, with 16 bases between. Germline lookup yields CDR1 LGHNA and CDR2 YNFKEQ. The CDR3 contains 14 residues. The CDR3, as DNA: TGTGCCAGCAGCCAAGGAGATGCGGGGCAGGTAGCTTTCTTT. Amino acid sequence: CASSQGDAGQVAFF.

This clone was counted a few times. The chain employs TRBV5-4 and TRBJ1-4, with TRBD1 matching 7 bases. Germline lookup yields CDR1 SGHNT and CDR2 YYREEE (reference sequence). V shed 4 bases, J shed 4 bases, and the junction held 7 bases outside the gene matches. The CDR3 loop spans 15 amino acids. The CDR3 reads CASSPGWDSNEKLFF. DNA of the CDR3: TGTGCCAGCAGCCCCGGCTGGGACAGTAATGAAAAACTGTTTTTT. Looking up the rest from reference TRBV5-4 and TRBJ1-4 gives the full variable domain: ETGVTQSPTHLIKTRGQQVTLRCSSQSGHNTVSWYQQALGQGPQFIFQYYREEENGRGNFPPRFSGLQFPNYSSELNVNALELDDSALYLCASSPGWDSNEKLFFGSGTQLSVL.

V usage is TRBV28 and J usage is TRBJ1-1, with D possibly matching TRBD1 (6 bases). Trimming stripped 7 bases from V and 1 base from J, with 22 bases between. The CDR3 has 17 residues. Germline V CDR1 and CDR2: MDHEN, SYDVKM. The DNA of the CDR3 is TGTGCCAGCACCCCGGGGGGCATATACAAAGAGAACACTGAAGCTTTCTTT. This encodes CASTPGGIYKENTEAFF.

The V gene is TRBV27, the J gene TRBJ1-2, with 7 bases matching TRBD1. V shed 6 bases and J 3 bases; nucleotides not matched to a gene: 10. The CDR3 loop spans 15 amino acids. The germline gives CDR1 MNHEY, CDR2 SMNVEV (reference sequence). The CDR3 loop is CASRLTDRPDYGYTF. CDR3 DNA: TGTGCCAGCAGGTTGACGGACAGGCCAGACTATGGCTACACCTTC.

The chain links TRBV6-5 to TRBJ1-1; 9 nucleotides agree with TRBD1. This CDR3 is built from 14 residues. Trimming cost V 2 bases and J 5 bases; bases outside gene matches: 3. Looked up from germline, CDR1 is MNHEY and CDR2 is SVGAGI. CDR3 sequence reads: CASSYRTGETEAFF. The CDR3 DNA reads TGTGCCAGCAGTTACCGGACAGGGGAGACTGAAGCTTTCTTT.

The chain recombines TRBV7-9 with TRBJ1-1; 10 bases are shared with TRBD1. The junction had 5 bases not matched to a gene; V was cut back by 10 bases and J by 3 bases. Per the germline V gene, CDR1 is SEHNR and CDR2 is FQNEAQ (reference sequence). The CDR3 runs to 13 residues. CDR3 sequence: CATAGQGDTEAFF. In DNA form, the CDR3 reads TGTGCCACCGCCGGACAGGGGGACACTGAAGCTTTCTTT. The full variable domain, completed using reference TRBV7-9 and TRBJ1-1, is DTGVSQNPRHKITKRGQNVTFRCDPISEHNRLYWYRQTLGQGPEFLTYFQNEAQLEKSRLLSDRFSAERPKGSFSTLEIQRTEQGDSAMYLCATAGQGDTEAFFGQGTRLTVV.